The rows below give T cell receptor beta chains drawn from one sample of a study of long-term antiretroviral therapy in people with HIV. Here immunoSEQ multiplex PCR was the method, and the copy in TCRdb shows in-frame clones only, minus some. Of about 50,000 clones listed, around 84% are singletons. Sequenced material: unsorted PBMCs, taken 0.8 years after starting antiretroviral therapy. These receptors were taken from a woman aged 18-29 years with HIV. CDR3s include the opening cysteine and the closing phenylalanine or tryptophan. Fields, in order: CDR3 protein, CDR3 DNA, clone size, J gene, V gene, D gene. D genes are given only for firm matches. A clone size is listed for some rows: how often the clone was seen (once, few, many), or a class if it is expanded.

CASSGSGPNTGELFF,TGTGCCAGCAGCGGTAGCGGGCCGAACACCGGGGAGCTGTTTTTT,NA,TRBJ2-2,TRBV7-9,TRBD2
CASSLRLAGSYGELFF,TGTGCCAGCAGCCTACGACTAGCGGGATCTTACGGGGAGCTGTTTTTT,NA,TRBJ2-2,TRBV11-3,TRBD2
CASSGSGWDTEAFF,TGTGCCAGCAGCGGGTCAGGGTGGGACACTGAAGCTTTCTTT,NA,TRBJ1-1,TRBV13,NA
CASSLMQSSGVSTDTQYF,TGTGCCAGCAGCTTAATGCAGTCTAGCGGGGTTAGCACAGATACGCAGTATTTT,NA,TRBJ2-3,TRBV7-2,TRBD2
CASSEYGDRGYNEQFF,TGTGCCAGCAGCGAATATGGGGACAGGGGTTACAATGAGCAGTTCTTC,few,TRBJ2-1,TRBV9,TRBD1
CASSYTSLGETQYF,TGTGCCAGCAGTTACACATCTCTGGGGGAGACCCAGTACTTC,NA,TRBJ2-5,TRBV6-5,NA
CSVEDATRGSYEQYF,TGCAGCGTTGAAGACGCCACTCGCGGCTCCTACGAGCAGTACTTC,once,TRBJ2-7,TRBV29-1,NA
CASSQEGTSVNEQFF,TGCGCCAGCAGCCAAGAAGGGACTAGCGTTAATGAGCAGTTCTTC,NA,TRBJ2-1,TRBV4-3,TRBD2
CASSSDRDRERRNTIYF,TGTGCCAGCAGCTCCGACCGGGACAGGGAACGCAGAAACACCATATATTTT,once,TRBJ1-3,TRBV11-2,TRBD1
CASSSPDRDYSNQPQHF,TGTGCTAGCAGCTCGCCGGACAGGGACTATAGCAATCAGCCCCAGCATTTT,NA,TRBJ1-5,TRBV7-7,TRBD1
CASLGLAGGRSYEQYF,TGTGCCAGCCTTGGACTAGCGGGTGGGAGGTCCTACGAGCAGTACTTC,NA,TRBJ2-7,TRBV19,TRBD2
CASSFATSYEQYF,TGTGCCAGCAGTTTCGCCACCTCCTACGAGCAGTACTTC,few,TRBJ2-7,TRBV27,NA
CASSQDGNPGPYEQYF,TGCGCCAGCAGCCAAGATGGAAATCCAGGTCCCTACGAGCAGTACTTC,NA,TRBJ2-7,TRBV4-3,NA
CASSQTSGRTDTQYF,TGTGCCAGCAGCCAAACTAGCGGGAGAACAGATACGCAGTATTTT,NA,TRBJ2-3,TRBV7-3,TRBD2
CATSRGEATEAFF,TGTGCCACCAGCAGAGGGGAGGCAACTGAAGCTTTCTTT,NA,TRBJ1-1,TRBV15,NA
CASSLTEGLWPQHF,TGTGCCAGCAGCTTGACAGAGGGTTTGTGGCCCCAGCATTTT,NA,TRBJ1-5,TRBV7-8,NA
CASSQDSGGGGSTQYF,TGCGCCAGCAGCCAAGACAGTGGCGGGGGGGGGAGTACGCAGTATTTT,NA,TRBJ2-3,TRBV4-3,TRBD2
CASSLLAGGPTRHEQFF,TGTGCCAGCAGTTTATTGGCGGGAGGGCCTACCAGGCATGAGCAGTTCTTC,few,TRBJ2-1,TRBV27,TRBD2
CASSSTTYEQYF,TGTGCCAGCAGCTCGACGACCTACGAGCAGTACTTC,NA,TRBJ2-7,TRBV11-2,NA
CASTRTSASSYEQYF,TGTGCCAGCACCCGAACTTCTGCCAGCTCCTACGAGCAGTACTTC,NA,TRBJ2-7,TRBV28,NA
CASRPVNQPQHF,TGTGCCAGCCGTCCCGTTAATCAGCCCCAGCATTTT,NA,TRBJ1-5,TRBV6-6,NA
CASSMGLATGEQYF,TGTGCCAGTAGTATGGGGCTAGCGACCGGAGAGCAGTACTTC,NA,TRBJ2-7,TRBV19,NA
CASSPRTEAFF,TGTGCCAGCAGTCCGCGGACTGAAGCTTTCTTT,NA,TRBJ1-1,TRBV28,NA
CASSRPGQGSYEQYF,TGTGCCAGCAGCAGACCGGGACAGGGGTCGTACGAGCAGTACTTC,once,TRBJ2-7,TRBV6-5,TRBD1
CASSRPTVGTYEQYF,TGTGCCAGTAGCCGGCCCACAGTGGGAACCTACGAGCAGTACTTC,NA,TRBJ2-7,TRBV19,NA
CAISNMDMGQETQYF,TGTGCCATCAGCAACATGGACATGGGTCAAGAGACCCAGTACTTC,NA,TRBJ2-5,TRBV10-3,NA
CASSWTSGRIAGELFF,TGTGCCAGTAGTTGGACTAGCGGGAGAATAGCCGGGGAGCTGTTTTTT,once,TRBJ2-2,TRBV19,TRBD2
CASSERGTNEKLFF,TGTGCCAGCAGCGAGAGGGGGACTAATGAAAAACTGTTTTTT,NA,TRBJ1-4,TRBV7-2,NA
CATSRAGYEQYF,TGTGCCACCAGCCGTGCAGGCTACGAGCAGTACTTC,NA,TRBJ2-7,TRBV15,NA
CASSSGTGHTGELFF,TGTGCCAGCAGCTCCGGGACAGGTCACACCGGGGAGCTGTTTTTT,NA,TRBJ2-2,TRBV7-2,TRBD1
CASSLGGPAGGYNEQFF,TGTGCCAGCAGCTTGGGCGGCCCGGCGGGAGGGTACAATGAGCAGTTCTTC,NA,TRBJ2-1,TRBV11-2,TRBD2
CASSFQQGSNQPQHF,TGTGCCAGCAGTTTCCAACAGGGAAGCAATCAGCCCCAGCATTTT,few,TRBJ1-5,TRBV27,NA
CAISYGTQHYEQYF,TGTGCCATCAGCTACGGGACCCAGCACTACGAGCAGTACTTC,NA,TRBJ2-7,TRBV10-3,NA
CASSLGRGTEAFF,TGTGCCAGCAGCTTAGGGCGGGGCACTGAAGCTTTCTTT,NA,TRBJ1-1,TRBV11-3,NA
CASVGGSLPGELFF,TGCGCCAGCGTGGGTGGGAGTCTACCCGGGGAGCTGTTTTTT,once,TRBJ2-2,TRBV10-2,NA
CASSAPGAGGASYEQYF,TGTGCCAGCAGCGCACCGGGTGCTGGCGGGGCTTCCTACGAGCAGTACTTC,NA,TRBJ2-7,TRBV11-2,NA
CASSRTSGFPYEQYF,TGTGCCAGCAGCCGGACTAGCGGGTTTCCCTACGAGCAGTACTTC,NA,TRBJ2-7,TRBV6-5,TRBD2
CASRGTGTGSYEQYF,TGTGCCAGCAGAGGAACCGGGACAGGGTCCTACGAGCAGTACTTC,NA,TRBJ2-7,TRBV7-9,TRBD1